This T cell receptor beta chain was recovered during a study of T cells in Graves' hyperthyroidism and ophthalmopathy. This CDR3 contains 14 residues. Trimming pared 0 bases from V and 5 bases from J, leaving 12 bases between. The germline V gene encodes CDR1 DFQATT and CDR2 SNEGSKA (reference sequence). RNA transcripts were the template for amplifying TCR beta CDR3 regions. Initially, a first-round RT-PCR of the TCR CDR3 employed the HTBI primer set. TCRdb itself ran the multiplex PCR reads through MiXCR, one entry per CDR3 protein. The sample consists of more than 500,000 distinct CDR3 sequences, roughly 15% of them appearing once. On this clonotype itself: Antigen: not known.

Study-wide findings and caveats: Onset of ophthalmopathy came a median 6.5 months after the model predicted it.

The sequencing sample was made of blood. This rearrangement joins TRBV20-1 to TRBJ2-3, with D maybe TRBD1 (6 bases). The TCR sequence derives from a woman younger than 45 with Graves' hyperthyroidism. The CDR3 region is CSARDRGIQDTQYF. The CDR3 region has the DNA TGCAGTGCTAGAGATAGGGGGATTCAAGATACGCAGTATTTT.